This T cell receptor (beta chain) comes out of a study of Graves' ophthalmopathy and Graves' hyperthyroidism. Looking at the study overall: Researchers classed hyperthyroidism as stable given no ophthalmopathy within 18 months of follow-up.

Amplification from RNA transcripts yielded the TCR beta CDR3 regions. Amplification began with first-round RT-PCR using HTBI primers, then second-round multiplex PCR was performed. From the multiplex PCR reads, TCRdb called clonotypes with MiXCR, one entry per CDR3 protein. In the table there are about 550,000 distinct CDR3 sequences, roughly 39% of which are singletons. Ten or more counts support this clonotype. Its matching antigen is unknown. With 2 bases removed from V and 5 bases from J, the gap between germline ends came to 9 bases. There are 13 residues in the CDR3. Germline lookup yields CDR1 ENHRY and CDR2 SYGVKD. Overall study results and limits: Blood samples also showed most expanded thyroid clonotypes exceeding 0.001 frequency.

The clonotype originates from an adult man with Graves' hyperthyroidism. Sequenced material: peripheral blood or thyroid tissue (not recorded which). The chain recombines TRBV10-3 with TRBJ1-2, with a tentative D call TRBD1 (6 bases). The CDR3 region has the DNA TGTGCCATCAGTGAGCAGGGGAAATATGGCTACACCTTC. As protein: CAISEQGKYGYTF.